These T cell receptor beta chains were read from a single sample in a study of control samples from healthy donors and cancer patients. The data were produced by immunoSEQ multiplex PCR, yet TCRdb's version contains in-frame clones alone and is incomplete. The repertoire has roughly 400,000 clones, 75% to 95% of them found once; the top ten carry 5% to 8%. Sequenced input: PBMCs. These receptors originate from a man in his forties with head and neck cancer. Each CDR3 is given with its conserved first and last residue. A D gene is named only where the DNA matches it firmly. Where a row states a size, it is once, few, many or the class of an expanded clone; other rows omit it.

.,15,.,TRBJ1-2,TRBV2,CASSESPGTNYGYTF,TGTGCCAGCAGTGAATCCCCGGGAACTAACTATGGCTACACCTTC
.,15,.,TRBJ2-1,TRBV7-2,CASSYLAGSMREQFF,TGTGCCAGCAGCTACCTAGCCGGCTCTATGCGGGAGCAGTTCTTC
TRBD2,14,.,TRBJ2-7,TRBV28,CASSSPSGSYEQYF,TGTGCCAGCAGTTCCCCTAGCGGCTCCTACGAGCAGTACTTC
.,14,.,TRBJ1-5,TRBV30,CAWSILAGGQPQHF,TGTGCCTGGAGTATCTTGGCGGGGGGTCAGCCCCAGCATTTT
.,14,once,TRBJ1-2,TRBV9,CASSPQGGNYGYTF,TGTGCCAGCAGCCCCCAGGGCGGTAACTATGGCTACACCTTC
.,12,.,TRBJ1-2,TRBV6-5,CASRGSDRGYTF,TGTGCCAGCAGGGGAAGCGACAGGGGCTACACCTTC
TRBD1,16,.,TRBJ1-6,TRBV2,CASSPTGGTYNSPLHF,TGTGCCAGCAGTCCGACAGGGGGAACTTATAATTCACCCCTCCACTTT
.,13,.,TRBJ1-4,TRBV28,CASSSDRNEKLFF,TGTGCCAGCAGCTCCGACAGGAATGAAAAACTGTTTTTT
TRBD1,14,.,TRBJ1-5,TRBV30,CAWSGGQGFQPQHF,TGTGCCTGGAGTGGTGGACAGGGATTCCAGCCCCAGCATTTT
.,14,.,TRBJ2-7,TRBV19,CASSIHRDTYEQYF,TGTGCCAGTAGTATCCACCGGGACACTTACGAGCAGTACTTC
TRBD1,15,.,TRBJ1-1,TRBV6-5,CATRARQGRDTEAFF,TGTGCCACCCGAGCTCGACAGGGGAGGGACACTGAAGCTTTCTTT
.,15,.,TRBJ1-5,TRBV6-6,CASTGGQGNNQPQHF,TGTGCCAGCACCGGGGGTCAGGGCAACAATCAGCCCCAGCATTTT
.,13,.,TRBJ1-2,TRBV4-3,CASSQVIAYGYTF,TGCGCCAGCAGCCAAGTTATTGCCTATGGCTACACCTTC
.,14,.,TRBJ1-2,TRBV4-2,CASSQRGVNYGYTF,TGTGCCAGCAGCCAGAGGGGGGTAAACTATGGCTACACCTTC
TRBD2,13,.,TRBJ2-7,TRBV27,CASSGGRLTEQYF,TGTGCCAGCAGTGGCGGGAGGCTTACCGAGCAGTACTTC
.,13,once,TRBJ1-3,TRBV7-6,CASSQRQANTIYF,TGTGCCAGCAGCCAACGACAGGCCAACACCATATATTTT
.,16,.,TRBJ2-7,TRBV24-1,CATSDLIIRGSYEQYF,TGTGCCACCAGTGATTTGATTATTAGGGGGTCCTACGAGCAGTACTTC
.,14,.,TRBJ1-4,TRBV6-5,CASSRGGLNEKLFF,TGTGCCAGCAGTAGAGGCGGACTTAATGAAAAACTGTTTTTT
TRBD2,16,.,TRBJ2-1,TRBV27,CASRLIGRAPYNEQFF,TGTGCCAGCAGGTTGATCGGGAGGGCCCCCTACAATGAGCAGTTCTTC
TRBD1,18,.,TRBJ2-7,TRBV6-2/TRBV6-3,CASSYEVIGTGVSYEQYF,TGTGCCAGCAGTTACGAAGTGATTGGGACAGGAGTCTCCTACGAGCAGTACTTC
.,16,.,TRBJ2-1,TRBV7-5,CARSLGTKSSYNEQFF,TGTGCCAGAAGCTTAGGGACTAAGAGCTCCTACAATGAGCAGTTCTTC
TRBD1,17,.,TRBJ2-1,TRBV9,CASSIRSSGQGVVEQFF,TGTGCCAGCAGCATTCGCTCTTCGGGACAGGGGGTTGTGGAGCAGTTCTTC
TRBD1,14,.,TRBJ1-2,TRBV30,CAWRGQLTGDGYTF,TGTGCCTGGAGGGGACAGCTAACGGGGGATGGCTACACCTTC
.,15,.,TRBJ2-7,TRBV5-1,CASSLSQLVPYEQYF,TGCGCCAGCAGCTTGTCCCAATTGGTTCCCTACGAGCAGTACTTC
.,13,.,TRBJ1-4,TRBV27,CASSSPANEKLFF,TGTGCCAGCAGTTCGCCGGCTAATGAAAAACTGTTTTTT
.,14,.,TRBJ2-7,TRBV7-9,CASSLDTLHYEQYF,TGTGCCAGCAGCTTAGACACCCTCCACTACGAGCAGTACTTC
.,15,once,TRBJ2-6,TRBV30,CAWRVRGAGANVLTF,TGTGCCTGGAGGGTCCGGGGCGCAGGGGCCAACGTCCTGACTTTC
TRBD1,15,once,TRBJ1-4,TRBV5-1,CASSGTDPTNEKLFF,TGCGCCAGCAGCGGGACAGATCCAACTAATGAAAAACTGTTTTTT